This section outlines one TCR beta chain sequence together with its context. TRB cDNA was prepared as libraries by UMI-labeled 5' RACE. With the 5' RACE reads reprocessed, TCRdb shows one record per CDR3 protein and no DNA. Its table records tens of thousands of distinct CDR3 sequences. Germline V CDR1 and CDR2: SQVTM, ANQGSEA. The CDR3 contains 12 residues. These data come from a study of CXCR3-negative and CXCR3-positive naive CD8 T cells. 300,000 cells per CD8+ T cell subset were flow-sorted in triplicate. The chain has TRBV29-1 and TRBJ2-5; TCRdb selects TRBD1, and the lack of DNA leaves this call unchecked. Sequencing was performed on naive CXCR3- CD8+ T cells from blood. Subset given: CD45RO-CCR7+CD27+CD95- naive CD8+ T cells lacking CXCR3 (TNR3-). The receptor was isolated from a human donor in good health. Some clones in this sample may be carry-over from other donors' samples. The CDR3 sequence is CSVGGYGETQYF.